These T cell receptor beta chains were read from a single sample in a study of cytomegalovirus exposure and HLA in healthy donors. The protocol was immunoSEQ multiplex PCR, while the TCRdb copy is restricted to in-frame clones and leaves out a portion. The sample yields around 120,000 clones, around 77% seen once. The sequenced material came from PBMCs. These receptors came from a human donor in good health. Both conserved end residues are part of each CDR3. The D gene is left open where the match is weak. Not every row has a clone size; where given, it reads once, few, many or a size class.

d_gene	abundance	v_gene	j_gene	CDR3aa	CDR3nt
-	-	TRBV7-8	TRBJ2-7	CASSLGQLYEQYF	TGTGCCAGCAGCTTAGGACAGCTCTACGAGCAGTACTTC
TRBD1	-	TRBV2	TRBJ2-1	CASLTGQGYNEQFF	TGTGCCAGCCTCACAGGACAGGGCTACAATGAGCAGTTCTTC
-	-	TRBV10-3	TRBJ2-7	CAISRQTDYEQYF	TGTGCCATCAGCCGCCAAACAGATTACGAGCAGTACTTC
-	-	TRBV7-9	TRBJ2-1	CASSLVSGSYNEQFF	TGTGCCAGCAGCTTAGTATCCGGGAGCTACAATGAGCAGTTCTTC
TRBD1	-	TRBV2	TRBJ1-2	CASRGTAYLYGYTF	TGTGCCAGCAGGGGGACAGCTTACCTCTATGGCTACACCTTC
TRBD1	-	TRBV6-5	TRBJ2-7	CASSYSGTGDVVQYF	TGTGCCAGCAGTTACTCCGGGACAGGGGACGTGGTGCAGTACTTC
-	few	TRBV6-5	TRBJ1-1	CASSYSRDTEAFF	TGTGCCAGCAGTTACTCACGAGACACTGAAGCTTTCTTT
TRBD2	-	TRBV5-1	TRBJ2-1	CASSWEGSYNEQFF	TGCGCCAGCAGTTGGGAGGGCTCCTACAATGAGCAGTTCTTC
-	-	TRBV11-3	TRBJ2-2	CASSPRPAGELFF	TGTGCCAGCAGCCCACGCCCGGCCGGGGAGCTGTTTTTT
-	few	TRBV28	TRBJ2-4	CASSLLPRLAKNIQYF	TGTGCCAGCAGCCTTCTTCCCAGGCTAGCCAAAAACATTCAGTACTTC
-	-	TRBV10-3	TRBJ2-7	CAISARGSESLEQYF	TGTGCCATCAGTGCGCGGGGCAGTGAGAGTCTCGAGCAGTACTTC
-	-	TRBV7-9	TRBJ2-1	CASIISGVFSYNEQFF	TGTGCCAGCATCATATCCGGAGTTTTCTCCTACAATGAGCAGTTCTTC
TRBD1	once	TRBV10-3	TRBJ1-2	CAIRAAGGESNYGYTF	TGTGCCATCAGGGCAGCAGGGGGCGAGAGTAACTATGGCTACACCTTC
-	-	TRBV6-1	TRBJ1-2	CASSEGGRGGYGYTF	TGTGCCAGCAGTGAAGGGGGCAGGGGCGGATATGGCTACACCTTC
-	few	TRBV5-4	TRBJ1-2	CASSLEAGYGYTF	TGTGCCAGCAGCTTGGAAGCGGGCTATGGCTACACCTTC
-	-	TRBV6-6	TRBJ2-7	CASSGGYREPYEQYF	TGTGCCAGCAGTGGCGGATACAGGGAACCCTACGAGCAGTACTTC
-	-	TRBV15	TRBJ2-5	CATSRILWAPAKETQYF	TGTGCCACCAGCAGGATCCTTTGGGCGCCGGCCAAGGAGACCCAGTACTTC
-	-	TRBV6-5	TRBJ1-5	CASRPTGSPQPQHF	TGTGCCAGCAGACCCACGGGGAGCCCTCAGCCCCAGCATTTT
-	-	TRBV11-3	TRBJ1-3	CASSLQQASSGNTIYF	TGTGCCAGCAGCCTTCAACAGGCCTCCTCTGGAAACACCATATATTTT
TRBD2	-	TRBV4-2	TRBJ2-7	CASSRGTSDAGEQYF	TGTGCCAGCAGCCGGGGGACTAGCGACGCGGGAGAGCAGTACTTC
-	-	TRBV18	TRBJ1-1	CASSLQVDTEAFF	TGTGCCAGCTCACTTCAGGTTGACACTGAAGCTTTCTTT
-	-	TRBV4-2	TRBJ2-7	CASSPRLGVYEQYF	TGTGCCAGCAGCCCGAGACTGGGAGTCTACGAGCAGTACTTC
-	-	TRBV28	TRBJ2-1	CASKRFYNEQFF	TGTGCCAGCAAGCGATTTTACAATGAGCAGTTCTTC
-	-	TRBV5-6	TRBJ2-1	CASSLPGGKQFF	TGTGCCAGCAGCCTCCCCGGAGGCAAGCAGTTCTTC
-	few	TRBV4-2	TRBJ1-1	CASSLERGPRGINTEAFF	TGTGCCAGCAGCCTGGAACGAGGTCCGAGGGGGATTAACACTGAAGCTTTCTTT
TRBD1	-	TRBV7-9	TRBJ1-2	CASSFGGTGVGANYGYTF	TGTGCCAGCAGCTTTGGCGGGACAGGGGTCGGCGCTAACTATGGCTACACCTTC
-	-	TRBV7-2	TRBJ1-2	CASSYRERTGGYTF	TGTGCCAGCAGCTACAGGGAGCGGACGGGGGGCTACACCTTC
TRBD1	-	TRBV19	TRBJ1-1	CASSIPPRQGQNTEAFF	TGTGCCAGTAGTATACCCCCTCGACAGGGCCAAAACACTGAAGCTTTCTTT
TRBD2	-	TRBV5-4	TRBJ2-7	CASSPRLAGGSEQYF	TGTGCCAGCAGCCCCCGACTAGCGGGAGGGAGCGAGCAGTACTTC
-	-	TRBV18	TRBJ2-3	CASSPGGSTDTQYF	TGTGCCAGCTCACCGGGCGGGAGCACAGATACGCAGTATTTT
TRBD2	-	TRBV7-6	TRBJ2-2	CASSLELAANTGELFF	TGTGCCAGCAGCTTAGAACTAGCGGCGAACACCGGGGAGCTGTTTTTT
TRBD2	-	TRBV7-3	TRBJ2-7	CASSFSGGGVYEQYF	TGTGCCAGCAGCTTTTCAGGCGGGGGGGTATACGAGCAGTACTTC
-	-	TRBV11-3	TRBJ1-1	CASSLSSGPNYGFF	TGTGCCAGCAGCTTAAGCAGCGGTCCTAATTATGGTTTCTTT
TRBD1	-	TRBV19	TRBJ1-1	CASSPGQGGRTEAFF	TGTGCCAGTAGCCCAGGACAGGGGGGACGAACTGAAGCTTTCTTT
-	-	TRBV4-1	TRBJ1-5	CASSQRGGGQPQHF	TGCGCCAGCAGCCAACGGGGTGGTGGGCAGCCCCAGCATTTT
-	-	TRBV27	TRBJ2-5	CASSLEFYWVWRSQETQYF	TGTGCCAGCAGTTTAGAATTCTACTGGGTGTGGAGAAGCCAAGAGACCCAGTACTTC
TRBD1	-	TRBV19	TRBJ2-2	CASRPGDRGNTGELFF	TGTGCCAGTAGACCTGGGGACAGGGGGAACACCGGGGAGCTGTTTTTT
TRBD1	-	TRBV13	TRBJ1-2	CASSSTDRDGYTF	TGTGCCAGCAGCTCCACGGACAGGGATGGCTACACCTTC
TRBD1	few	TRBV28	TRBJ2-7	CASSARDRVFHEQYF	TGTGCCAGCAGTGCTCGGGACAGGGTTTTTCACGAGCAGTACTTC
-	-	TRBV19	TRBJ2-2	CASSQQGVHSNTGELFF	TGTGCCAGTAGTCAACAGGGTGTGCACTCGAACACCGGGGAGCTGTTTTTT
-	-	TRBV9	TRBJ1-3	CASSEGQISGNTIYF	TGTGCCAGCAGCGAAGGACAGATCTCTGGAAACACCATATATTTT
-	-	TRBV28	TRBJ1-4	CASSFSQGVVGSEKLFF	TGTGCCAGCAGTTTCAGTCAGGGCGTCGTGGGTAGCGAAAAACTGTTTTTT
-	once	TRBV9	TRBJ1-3	CASSTQGGNTIYF	TGTGCCAGCAGCACTCAGGGAGGAAACACCATATATTTT
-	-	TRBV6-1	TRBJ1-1	CASSPLGRGEAFF	TGTGCCAGCAGTCCCTTAGGACGGGGGGAGGCTTTCTTT
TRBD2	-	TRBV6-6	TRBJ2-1	CASSYSPGGYNEQFF	TGTGCCAGCAGTTACTCCCCGGGAGGCTACAATGAGCAGTTCTTC